Shown below are 16 T cell receptor beta chains from a single sample sequenced in a study of T cell responses to AZD1222 COVID-19 vaccine. Assay: immunoSEQ multiplex PCR; the TCRdb copy retains only in-frame clones and omits some. Of approximately 140,000 clones listed, about 90% are singletons. The source material was peripheral blood, sampled on day 0 of AZD1222 vaccination. These receptors originate from an adult in good health.

The gene calls are TRBV21-1 and TRBJ1-5; the D call in the table, TRBD1, was not verified against the DNA. TRBV21-1 is a pseudogene segment. This CDR3 has 15 residues. The chain's CDR3 is CASSKTEYSNQPQHF. The CDR3 DNA reads as TGTGCCAGCAGCAAGACAGAGTATAGCAATCAGCCCCAGCATTTT.

About this clone itself: This sample also contains other DNA sequences that code for the same CDR3. The chain uses TRBV7-2 and TRBJ1-1; D possibly corresponds to TRBD1 (6 bases). Deletions cut 3 bases from V and 1 base from J, with 9 bases between. The CDR3 loop spans 14 amino acids. Germline CDR1 SGHTA, CDR2 FQGNSA. The CDR3 sequence: CASSFGQSNTEAFF. The CDR3 DNA sequence: TGTGCCAGCAGCTTTGGACAGTCGAACACTGAAGCTTTCTTT.

Only one count was recorded for this clone. Here the CDR3 reads CASRPLGGVAETQYF. In DNA, the CDR3 is TGTGCCAGTAGGCCTCTTGGCGGGGTGGCAGAGACCCAGTACTTC. J is TRBJ2-5 and V is TRBV19, with a tentative D call TRBD2 (6 bases). This CDR3 region has 15 residues. V lost 6 bases and J lost 4, with 18 bases in between. CDR1 is LNHDA and CDR2 is SQIVND in the germline V gene (reference sequence).

The chain links TRBV7-3 to TRBJ2-5, with a tentative D call TRBD2 (5 bases). The CDR3 sequence is 14 residues long. Trimming removed 2 bases from V and 7 bases from J, with 14 bases in between. The germline V gene encodes CDR1 SGHTA and CDR2 FQGTGA. CDR3 region: CASSLGPSSPTQYF. The DNA for the CDR3 is TGTGCCAGCAGCTTAGGCCCCTCTAGCCCGACCCAGTACTTC.

This clone was seen only a few times. The V call is TRBV7-2, the J call TRBJ2-6; the match to TRBD2 covers 8 bases. This CDR3 has 20 amino acids. The germline V gene encodes CDR1 SGHTA and CDR2 FQGNSA. The trim removed 0 bases at V and 1 base at J, leaving 11 bases unmatched. The chain's CDR3 is CASSLAAQRGILSGANVLTF. CDR3 bases: TGTGCCAGCAGCTTAGCCGCCCAGCGGGGGATCTTATCTGGGGCCAACGTCCTGACTTTC.

This chain uses TRBV7-2 with TRBJ1-6, with TRBD1 matching 7 bases. CDR1 and CDR2 from the germline V gene are SGHTA and FQGNSA. The CDR3 loop spans 15 amino acids. The trim removed 4 bases at V and 9 bases at J, leaving 9 bases unmatched. The CDR3 reads CASSSYRGGGSPLHF. The DNA for the CDR3 is TGTGCCAGCAGCTCCTACAGGGGCGGTGGTTCACCCCTCCACTTT.

The chain employs TRBV28 and TRBJ1-3, with no clear D. The CDR3 totals 17 residues. CDR1 MDHEN and CDR2 SYDVKM come from the germline V gene. V lost 4 bases, J lost 1 base, and 17 bases lay in between. The CDR3: CASSSPPSPLSGNTIYF. The CDR3 bases are TGTGCCAGCAGTTCTCCTCCGTCTCCGTTATCTGGAAACACCATATATTTT.

The chain is built from TRBV6-2 or TRBV6-3 and TRBJ1-1, with a possible D match to TRBD1 (5 bases). The CDR3 loop spans 16 amino acids. V was trimmed by 0 bases and J by 1 base, leaving 12 bases between them. Per germline, CDR1 MNHEY and CDR2 SVGEGT. CDR3 residues: CASSYSQGRRNTEAFF. The CDR3 region has the DNA TGTGCCAGCAGTTACTCTCAGGGCAGAAGGAACACTGAAGCTTTCTTT.

The gene calls are TRBV5-1 and TRBJ2-7; the match to TRBD1 covers 12 bases. The junction had 7 bases not matched to a gene; V was cut back by 4 bases and J by 5 bases. CDR1 SGHRS and CDR2 YFSETQ come from the germline V gene. There are 15 residues in the CDR3. CDR3 nucleotides: TGCGCCAGCAGCCAGGGACAGGGGGCGATCCACGAGCAGTACTTC. Translating gives CASSQGQGAIHEQYF. Supplemented by reference TRBV5-1 and TRBJ2-7, the full variable domain reads KAGVTQTPRYLIKTRGQQVTLSCSPISGHRSVSWYQQTPGQGLQFLFEYFSETQRNKGNFPGRFSGRQFSNSRSEMNVSTLELGDSALYLCASSQGQGAIHEQYFGPGTRLTVT.

The chain combines TRBV7-9 with TRBJ1-6, with a weak D call TRBD1 (6 bases). V dropped 5 bases and J dropped 4 bases, with 15 bases sitting between them. Germline V gene lookup returns CDR1 SEHNR and CDR2 FQNEAQ (reference sequence). This CDR3 is built from 16 residues. CDR3 coding DNA: TGTGCCAGCAGCGCACAGGGATATGGGTATAATTCACCCCTCCACTTT. This gives the protein CASSAQGYGYNSPLHF.

J is TRBJ1-4 and V is TRBV5-1; weak D call: TRBD1 (6 bases). V lost 3 bases and J 5 bases, leaving 11 bases between the germline ends. Germline CDR1 and CDR2: SGHRS and YFSETQ. The CDR3 runs to 14 residues. The DNA for the CDR3 is TGCGCCAGCAGCTACGGACAGCGCAATGAAAAACTGTTTTTT. Translation: CASSYGQRNEKLFF.

The V gene is TRBV27, the J gene TRBJ2-7, with 8 bases fitting TRBD1. V trimming: 8 bases; J trimming: 3 bases; junction bases outside the gene matches: 9. This CDR3 comprises 14 residues. From germline, CDR1 is MNHEY and CDR2 SMNVEV (reference sequence). CDR3 residues: CASGPTGADYEQYF. The CDR3 DNA reads TGTGCCAGCGGCCCGACAGGGGCGGACTACGAGCAGTACTTC.

V usage is TRBV19 and J usage is TRBJ2-2, with D hard to call. Trimming shortened V by 9 bases and J by 3 bases, and 14 bases separated the two germline ends. From germline, CDR1 is LNHDA and CDR2 SQIVND (reference sequence). The CDR3 sequence is 14 residues long. The CDR3, as DNA: TGTGCCAGCCGCTTAGGTAGGGACACCGGGGAGCTGTTTTTT. Amino acid sequence: CASRLGRDTGELFF.

This chain uses TRBV4-3 with TRBJ1-2; D not certain. From germline, CDR1 is LGHNA and CDR2 YSLEER. This CDR3 is 15 amino acids long. V lost 0 bases and J 0 bases, leaving 8 bases between the germline ends. The CDR3 is CASSQELITNYGYTF. Written as DNA, the CDR3 is TGCGCCAGCAGCCAAGAGCTGATAACTAACTATGGCTACACCTTC.

The chain is built from TRBV12-3 or TRBV12-4 and TRBJ2-7, with a possible D match to TRBD2 (5 bases). The ends were cut back, 1 base at V and 6 bases at J, with 10 bases in the middle. The CDR3 runs 13 residues. CDR3 bases: TGTGCCAGCAGTTTAGGTTTGAGGGTCGAGCAGTACTTC. Protein sequence: CASSLGLRVEQYF.

V usage is TRBV4-3 and J usage is TRBJ2-7; D is unresolved. This CDR3 has 15 residues. Germline CDR1 reads LGHNA; CDR2 reads YSLEER. V was cut by 1 base and J by 0 bases, with 10 bases left in between. The CDR3 coding sequence is TGCGCCAGCAGCCAAGTGGACGGAAGCTCCTACGAGCAGTACTTC. Amino acids: CASSQVDGSSYEQYF.